Presented here are 14 T cell receptor beta chains from one specimen sequenced in a study of shared clonotypes between healthy human individuals. Terminally differentiated effector memory CD45RA+ cells were excluded by CCR7 positive selection of CD45RO-negative cells. Clones were read by immunoSEQ multiplex PCR, and TCRdb kept only the in-frame ones, dropping some. The data contain about 820,000 clones, about 92% of them singletons. Specimen: naive CD8+ T cells sorted from blood. These receptors came from a man aged 30-40 years in good health.

The chain has TRBV27 and TRBJ2-7; 10 bases align to TRBD2. CDR3 length: 18 amino acids. Germline V gene lookup returns CDR1 MNHEY and CDR2 SMNVEV (reference sequence). The V segment lost 0 bases and the J segment 6 bases; nucleotides outside the gene matches: 14. In nucleotides, the CDR3 is TGTGCCAGCAGTTTATCGGCAGGGGTAAGCGGGAGGGCCCGCGAGCAGTACTTC. As protein: CASSLSAGVSGRAREQYF.

This chain uses TRBV9 with TRBJ2-7; D perhaps matches TRBD1 (5 bases). The CDR3 is 13 amino acids. Per germline, CDR1 SGDLS and CDR2 YYNGEE. Trimming pared 3 bases from V and 9 bases from J, leaving 16 bases between. CDR3 sequence reads: CASSAGGADGQYF. The CDR3 DNA reads TGTGCCAGCAGCGCAGGTGGGGCTGACGGGCAGTACTTC.

In this sample, this clone turned up once. V and J are TRBV7-2 and TRBJ1-2, with 8 positions matching TRBD1. With 5 bases clipped from V and 6 bases from J, the junction kept 2 bases outside the gene matches. Germline assignment: CDR1 SGHTA and CDR2 FQGNSA. The CDR3 is 12 residues long. CDR3 DNA sequence: TGTGCCAGCAGCAGACAGGGGAATGGCTACACCTTC. Translation gives CASSRQGNGYTF.

The chain recombines TRBV5-4 with TRBJ2-7; D gene ambiguous. This CDR3 contains 14 residues. Germline loops: CDR1 SGHNT, CDR2 YYREEE (reference sequence). Trimming shortened V by 1 base and J by 2 bases, and 10 bases separated the two germline ends. CDR3 in amino acids: CASSLKGATYEQYF. The CDR3 region has the DNA TGTGCCAGCAGCTTGAAGGGTGCAACCTACGAGCAGTACTTC. The full variable domain, with the rest looked up from reference TRBV5-4 and TRBJ2-7, is ETGVTQSPTHLIKTRGQQVTLRCSSQSGHNTVSWYQQALGQGPQFIFQYYREEENGRGNFPPRFSGLQFPNYSSELNVNALELDDSALYLCASSLKGATYEQYFGPGTRLTVT.

On this clone: Other nucleotide sequences in the sample specify the same CDR3. This chain connects TRBV5-1 to TRBJ2-7; unclear D gene. Germline-derived CDR1 and CDR2 are SGHRS and YFSETQ. Deletions cut 0 bases from V and 2 bases from J, with 9 bases between. The CDR3 is 14 residues long. CDR3 amino acids: CASSLGDFAYEQYF. The CDR3 region has the DNA TGCGCCAGCAGCTTGGGGGATTTTGCCTACGAGCAGTACTTC.

The chain couples TRBV6-1 to TRBJ2-3; 7 bases align to TRBD2. The germline V gene has CDR1 MNHNS and CDR2 SASEGT. The CDR3 runs to 16 residues. With 0 bases clipped from V and 0 bases from J, the junction kept 3 bases outside the gene matches. CDR3 sequence (DNA): TGTGCCAGCAGTGAAGCACCTAGCGGTAGCACAGATACGCAGTATTTT. Its protein is CASSEAPSGSTDTQYF.

A single count supports this clone. The chain carries TRBV11-2 and TRBJ2-3, with D tentatively TRBD2 (5 bases). Deletions cut 4 bases from V and 4 bases from J, with 21 bases between. This CDR3 contains 17 residues. CDR1 is SGHAT, CDR2 FQNNGV, per germline. CDR3 loop: CASSYYPRVDSADTQYF. CDR3 in DNA: TGTGCCAGCAGCTACTACCCGCGAGTTGATAGCGCAGATACGCAGTATTTT.

The CDR3 region is CASSYRGPSTGELFF. In nucleotides, the CDR3 is TGTGCCAGCAGTTATCGGGGTCCGAGCACCGGGGAGCTGTTTTTT. This chain joins TRBV6-5 and TRBJ2-2, with D tentatively TRBD2 (5 bases). Germline values: CDR1 MNHEY, CDR2 SVGAGI. V lost 3 bases to trimming and J lost 4 bases, with 12 bases between them. This CDR3 has 15 amino acids.

As concerns this clone: The same CDR3 is also encoded by other DNA sequences in this sample. The rearrangement links TRBV15 to TRBJ2-7, with D maybe TRBD1 (5 bases). Trimming left V 4 bases short and J 3 bases short, with 7 bases between. CDR1 is LNHNV, CDR2 YYDKDF, per germline (reference sequence). The CDR3 sequence is 12 residues long. CDR3 DNA sequence: TGTGCCACCAGCAAAACAGGCTACGAGCAGTACTTC. This encodes CATSKTGYEQYF.

This chain links TRBV28 with TRBJ1-2; tentative D call: TRBD1 (6 bases). Between the trimmed V and J ends, which lost 6 bases and 5 bases, there was a span of 16 bases. The germline V gene encodes CDR1 MDHEN and CDR2 SYDVKM. The CDR3 covers 14 residues. The CDR3 is CASSRTGFGYGYTF. As DNA, the CDR3 is TGTGCCAGCAGCCGAACAGGGTTTGGGTATGGCTACACCTTC.

Worth noting for this clone: Other DNA variants within this sample encode the same CDR3. The gene calls are TRBV5-4 and TRBJ2-7; the D is unclear. V gave up 0 bases and J gave up 0 bases, with 4 bases separating them. The CDR3 sequence is 13 residues long. Germline CDR1 reads SGHNT; CDR2 reads YYREEE (reference sequence). The CDR3 spells CASSLAGSYEQYF. CDR3 nucleotides: TGTGCCAGCAGCTTGGCTGGCTCCTACGAGCAGTACTTC.

The V call is TRBV25-1, the J call TRBJ2-3, with 9 positions matching TRBD2. This CDR3 region has 16 residues. V lost 1 base, J lost 2 bases, and 4 bases stayed unmatched. CDR1 is MGHDK and CDR2 is SYGVNS in the germline V gene. The CDR3 DNA sequence: TGTGCCAGCAGTGAATTAGGGACTAGCTCCACAGATACGCAGTATTTT. Translated, it gives CASSELGTSSTDTQYF.

V is TRBV10-3 and J is TRBJ2-2, with 10 bases matching TRBD1. The CDR3 consists of 16 residues. Trimming took 2 bases from V and 7 from J; bases not matched to a gene: 7. Germline V gene lookup returns CDR1 ENHRY and CDR2 SYGVKD. CDR3 coding DNA: TGTGCCATCAGTGAGGGACAGGGGGAGGGGCGCGGGGAGCTGTTTTTT. This codes for CAISEGQGEGRGELFF.

The gene calls are TRBV4-1 and TRBJ2-2; TRBD2 agrees at 9 bases. CDR3 length equals 15 residues. Germline loops: CDR1 MGHRA, CDR2 YSYEKL. The V segment lost 4 bases and the J segment 1 base; nucleotides outside the gene matches: 1. The CDR3 reads CASSRLAENTGELFF. CDR3 sequence (DNA): TGCGCCAGCAGCCGACTAGCGGAGAACACCGGGGAGCTGTTTTTT.